The TCR beta chain under discussion was sequenced for a study of identical twins. Study observations and caveats: Abundant beta clonotypes from cord blood bore fewer insertions; memory repertoires lacked this pattern.

V lost 8 bases, J lost 2 bases, and 15 bases lay in between. From germline, CDR1 is SQVTM and CDR2 ANQGSEA. The CDR3 is 13 residues long. This clonotype occurred many times. Its antigen is currently unknown. TCRdb used MiXCR to reprocess the 5' RACE reads, holding one entry per CDR3 protein. The repertoire holds 690,000 or so distinct CDR3 sequences, roughly 6% seen once, with about 2% in the top ten. The gene calls are TRBV29-1 and TRBJ2-5, with D possibly TRBD1 on 6 matching bases. The sequenced sample consisted of naive T cells sorted from blood. The clonotype was recovered from a man younger than 35 in good health. The CDR3 is CSRKDRPQETQYF. CDR3 bases: TGCAGCCGTAAGGACAGACCACAAGAGACCCAGTACTTC.